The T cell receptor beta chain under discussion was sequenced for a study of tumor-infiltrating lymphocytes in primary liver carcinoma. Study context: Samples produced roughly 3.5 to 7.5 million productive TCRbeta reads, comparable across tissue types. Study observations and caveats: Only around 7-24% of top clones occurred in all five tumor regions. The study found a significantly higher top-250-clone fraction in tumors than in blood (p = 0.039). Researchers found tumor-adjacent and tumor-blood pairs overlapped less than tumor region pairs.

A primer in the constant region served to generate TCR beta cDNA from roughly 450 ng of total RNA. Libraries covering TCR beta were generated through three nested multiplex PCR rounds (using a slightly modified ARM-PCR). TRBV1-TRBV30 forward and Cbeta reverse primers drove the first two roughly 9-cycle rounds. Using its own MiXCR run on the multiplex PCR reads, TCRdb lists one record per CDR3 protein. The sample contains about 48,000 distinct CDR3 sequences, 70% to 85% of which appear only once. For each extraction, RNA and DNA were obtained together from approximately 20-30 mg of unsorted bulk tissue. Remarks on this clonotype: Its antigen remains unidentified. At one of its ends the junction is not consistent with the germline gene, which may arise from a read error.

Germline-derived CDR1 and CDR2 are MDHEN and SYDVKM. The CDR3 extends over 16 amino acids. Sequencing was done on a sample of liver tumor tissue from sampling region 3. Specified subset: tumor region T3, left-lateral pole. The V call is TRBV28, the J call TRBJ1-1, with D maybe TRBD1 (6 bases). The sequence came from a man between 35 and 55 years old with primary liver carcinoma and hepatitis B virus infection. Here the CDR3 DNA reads TGCGCCAGCACCCTTGCCTATGTGGGGGCAGGGACTGAAGCTTTCTTT. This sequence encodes CASTLAYVGAGTEAFF.